These 22 T cell receptor beta chains were all obtained from the same sample, sequenced in a study of OX40 agonist ivuxolimab in advanced cancers. Clones were read by immunoSEQ multiplex PCR, and TCRdb kept only the in-frame ones, dropping some. Of under 20,000 clones listed, about 82% are singletons. The starting material was CD4+ or CD8+ T cells sorted from blood, obtained in a trial of the OX40 agonist ivuxolimab. These receptor sequences come from an adult with an advanced solid tumor such as melanoma, head and neck, liver or kidney cancer.

J is TRBJ2-5 and V is TRBV5-1; maybe TRBD2 (6 bases). The CDR3 is 14 residues long. V was pared by 3 bases and J by 3 bases, with 12 bases between. Per germline, CDR1 SGHRS and CDR2 YFSETQ. Here the CDR3 DNA reads TGCGCCAGCAGCTCAGAGGGGACTGAAGAGACCCAGTACTTC. Translated, it gives CASSSEGTEETQYF. Full variable domain (missing parts from reference TRBV5-1 and TRBJ2-5): KAGVTQTPRYLIKTRGQQVTLSCSPISGHRSVSWYQQTPGQGLQFLFEYFSETQRNKGNFPGRFSGRQFSNSRSEMNVSTLELGDSALYLCASSSEGTEETQYFGPGTRLLVL.

This chain joins TRBV6-5 and TRBJ2-3; no definite D call. The CDR3 runs 11 residues. Germline loops: CDR1 MNHEY, CDR2 SVGAGI. V was shortened by 3 bases and J by 4 bases, with 2 bases between the two germline ends. The CDR3: CASSYADTQYF. The CDR3 coding sequence is TGTGCCAGCAGTTATGCAGATACGCAGTATTTT.

The genes are TRBV30 and TRBJ2-5; 9 nucleotides align to TRBD2. After removal of 2 bases from V and 5 bases from J, the junction contained 6 bases not matched to a gene. CDR3 size: 14 residues. In germline, CDR1 is GTSNPN, CDR2 SVGIG (reference sequence). The chain's CDR3 is CAWSFAGGRETQYF. CDR3 nucleotide sequence: TGTGCCTGGAGTTTTGCGGGAGGGCGCGAGACCCAGTACTTC.

The chain joins TRBV4-1 to TRBJ2-3; 10 bases fit TRBD2. This CDR3 region has 18 residues. The junction had 7 bases not matched to a gene; V was cut back by 1 base and J by 0 bases. Germline-derived CDR1 and CDR2 are MGHRA and YSYEKL. The CDR3 loop is CASSQGSGLASSTDTQYF. CDR3 nucleotides: TGCGCCAGCAGCCAAGGGTCGGGACTAGCGTCTAGCACAGATACGCAGTATTTT.

This clone was picked up one time. This chain uses TRBV7-9 with TRBJ1-3; D unresolved. In germline, CDR1 is SEHNR, CDR2 FQNEAQ (reference sequence). The V gene lost 1 base and the J gene lost 4 bases, with 5 bases spanning the gap. This CDR3 is built from 13 residues. The CDR3 DNA sequence: TGTGCCAGCAGCTTAGAGTCGGGAAACACCATATATTTT. This encodes CASSLESGNTIYF.

This sequence joins TRBV7-6 and TRBJ2-2, with 10 bases matching TRBD2. V gave up 3 bases and J gave up 0 bases; unmatched junction bases: 7. The CDR3 is made up of 18 amino acids. The V gene's germline CDR1 is SGHVS and CDR2 FNYEAQ. The CDR3 here is CASSLILAGGPNTGELFF. DNA of the CDR3: TGTGCCAGCAGCTTGATCTTAGCGGGGGGACCGAACACCGGGGAGCTGTTTTTT.

The chain links TRBV21-1 to TRBJ2-7; the table's D call, TRBD2, has no DNA check behind it. TRBV21-1 corresponds to a pseudogene. The CDR3 totals 15 residues. CDR3 protein: CASSKDKRGDYEQYF. CDR3 nucleotides: TGTGCCAGCAGCAAAGATAAGCGGGGGGACTACGAGCAGTACTTC.

In regard to this clone: Other DNA sequences within the sample encode an identical CDR3. This chain uses TRBV5-1 with TRBJ1-5, with a possible D match to TRBD1 (5 bases). Trimming stripped 3 bases from V and 4 bases from J, with 14 bases between. The length of the CDR3 is 15 residues. Per the germline V gene, CDR1 is SGHRS and CDR2 is YFSETQ. Here the CDR3 DNA reads TGCGCCAGCAGCTACTTTAGTGGGGGTAATCAGCCCCAGCATTTT. Encoded protein: CASSYFSGGNQPQHF.

The CDR3 DNA follows: TGTGCCAGCAGCTTAGCGGTGGAAAATGAGCAGTTCTTC. It specifies CASSLAVENEQFF. The chain joins TRBV7-8 to TRBJ2-1; no clear D. This CDR3 region has 13 residues. CDR1 SGHVS and CDR2 FQNEAQ come from the germline V gene. Trimming removed 0 bases at V and 7 bases at J, with 7 bases between.

There are a few counts of this clone. This chain connects TRBV6-4 to TRBJ2-7; maybe TRBD1 (5 bases). Germline CDR1 MRHNA, CDR2 SNTAGT. This CDR3 is built from 19 residues. V lost 0 bases and J 0 bases, leaving 21 bases between the germline ends. The DNA for the CDR3 is TGTGCCAGCAGTGACTCAAGGGGTAGCTGGTTGGGGATCTCCTACGAGCAGTACTTC. This gives the protein CASSDSRGSWLGISYEQYF.

The chain recombines TRBV7-2 with TRBJ2-7; 7 nucleotides match TRBD1. Germline CDR1 reads SGHTA; CDR2 reads FQGNSA. The trim removed 1 base at V and 0 bases at J, leaving 12 bases unmatched. The CDR3 is 18 residues long. CDR3 amino acids: CASSLVGDRLLLSYEQYF. The CDR3 DNA reads as TGTGCCAGCAGCTTAGTCGGGGACAGACTCCTCCTCTCCTACGAGCAGTACTTC.

The CDR3 nucleotides are TGTGCCAGCAGTTTATTGGGCACAGGGGAAGCGGAAGCTTTCTTT. This translates into CASSLLGTGEAEAFF. The chain recombines TRBV28 with TRBJ1-1; 7 bases agree with TRBD1. The CDR3 has 15 residues. Germline V gene sequence: CDR1 MDHEN, CDR2 SYDVKM. V lost 1 base, J lost 8 bases, and 10 bases stayed unmatched.

The chain couples TRBV6-1 to TRBJ1-6; maybe TRBD1 (5 bases). Trimming removed 2 bases from V and 6 bases from J, with 26 bases in between. The CDR3 runs to 20 residues. The V gene's germline CDR1 is MNHNS and CDR2 SASEGT. CDR3 sequence (DNA): TGTGCCAGCAGTGAACTTAGGGGTTACAGGCGCCGATGGATTAATTCACCCCTCCACTTT. Translation gives CASSELRGYRRRWINSPLHF.

The rearrangement joins TRBV23-1 to TRBJ2-5; TRBD1 agrees at 12 bases. TRBV23-1 counts as an open reading frame of uncertain function. V was pared by 8 bases and J by 3 bases, with 7 bases of the junction left unmatched. The length of the CDR3 is 15 residues. Written as DNA, the CDR3 is TGCGCCAGCGGCGTGGGACAGGGGGCCGAAGAGACCCAGTACTTC. This gives the protein CASGVGQGAEETQYF.

The chain links TRBV2 to TRBJ2-2; D could derive from TRBD1 or TRBD2 (6 bases each). Trimming took 1 base from V and 9 from J, leaving 27 bases between them. The germline CDR1 and CDR2 sequences are SNHLY and FYNNEI. CDR3 length equals 19 residues. CDR3 sequence: CASSEEGGLGNLAVRELFF. CDR3 coding DNA: TGTGCCAGCAGTGAAGAAGGGGGACTTGGGAATTTGGCCGTCCGGGAGCTGTTTTTT.

This clone has just one count. The chain combines TRBV10-3 with TRBJ1-6, with 9 nucleotides matching TRBD1. This CDR3 region has 14 residues. Per germline, CDR1 ENHRY and CDR2 SYGVKD. V shed 6 bases, J shed 10 bases, and the junction held 7 bases outside the gene matches. The chain's CDR3 is CAIRGQGGASPLHF. The CDR3 DNA follows: TGTGCCATCAGGGGACAGGGTGGGGCCTCACCCCTCCACTTT.

Worth noting for this clone: The sample has other DNA sequences that encode this CDR3 too. This chain links TRBV7-9 with TRBJ2-5; 10 bases match TRBD2. The CDR3 totals 15 residues. Germline CDR1 and CDR2: SEHNR and FQNEAQ (reference sequence). Trimming removed 3 bases from V and 3 bases from J; junction bases left unmatched: 4. DNA for the CDR3: TGTGCCAGCAGCTTTGGGCTAGCGGGAGAAGAGACCCAGTACTTC. Residues: CASSFGLAGEETQYF.

The chain combines TRBV4-2 with TRBJ1-3, with a possible D match to TRBD1 (5 bases). Germline V gene sequence: CDR1 LGHNA, CDR2 YNFKEQ. This CDR3 comprises 16 residues. The V gene lost 0 bases and the J gene lost 0 bases, with 9 bases spanning the gap. CDR3 sequence (DNA): TGTGCCAGCAGCCAAGAAAAAGGGGACTCTGGAAACACCATATATTTT. Protein sequence: CASSQEKGDSGNTIYF.

The table lists this clone with a count of one. The rearrangement joins TRBV7-2 to TRBJ1-2; the D gene is possibly TRBD1 (6 bases). The CDR3 totals 15 residues. The V gene's germline CDR1 is SGHTA and CDR2 FQGNSA. V was cut by 5 bases and J by 3 bases, with 16 bases left in between. The CDR3 sequence: CASSSGPGAHYGYTF. CDR3 sequence (DNA): TGTGCCAGCAGCAGCGGGCCAGGGGCCCACTATGGCTACACCTTC.

V is TRBV27 and J is TRBJ1-5; a weak D match, TRBD1 (5 bases). V shed 5 bases and J shed 4 bases, with 12 bases lying between them. CDR1 and CDR2 from the germline V gene are MNHEY and SMNVEV (reference sequence). The CDR3 is 14 amino acids. The CDR3: CASSRDRYNQPQHF. The CDR3 DNA sequence: TGTGCCAGCAGTAGAGACAGATATAATCAGCCCCAGCATTTT.

This clone was observed a single time. This chain connects TRBV9 to TRBJ2-3; D may be TRBD1 (6 bases). Germline CDR1 reads SGDLS; CDR2 reads YYNGEE. With 0 bases removed from V and 0 bases from J, the gap between germline ends came to 11 bases. CDR3 size: 16 residues. CDR3: CASSVGQGISTDTQYF. The CDR3 nucleotides read TGTGCCAGCAGCGTAGGTCAGGGGATCAGCACAGATACGCAGTATTTT.

The chain links TRBV2 to TRBJ1-1; the match to TRBD1 covers 10 bases. Per germline, CDR1 SNHLY and CDR2 FYNNEI. Losses at the gene ends were 6 bases for V and 5 bases for J; bases not matched to a gene: 6. The CDR3 contains 14 residues. CDR3: CASRGTGAGTEAFF. For the CDR3, the DNA is TGTGCCAGCAGGGGGACAGGGGCGGGTACTGAAGCTTTCTTT.